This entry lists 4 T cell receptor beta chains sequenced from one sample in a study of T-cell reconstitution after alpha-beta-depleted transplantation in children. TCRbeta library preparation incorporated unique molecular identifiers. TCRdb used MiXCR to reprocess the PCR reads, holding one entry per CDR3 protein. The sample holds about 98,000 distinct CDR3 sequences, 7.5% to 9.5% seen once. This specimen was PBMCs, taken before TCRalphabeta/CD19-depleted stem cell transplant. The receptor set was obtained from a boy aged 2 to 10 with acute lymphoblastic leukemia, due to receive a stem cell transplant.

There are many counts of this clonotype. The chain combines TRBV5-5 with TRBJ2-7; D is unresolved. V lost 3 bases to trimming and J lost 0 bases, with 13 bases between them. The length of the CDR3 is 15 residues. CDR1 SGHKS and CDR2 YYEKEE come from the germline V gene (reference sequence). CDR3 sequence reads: CASSSSPVRSYEQYF. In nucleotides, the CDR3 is TGTGCCAGCAGCTCCTCCCCGGTCCGCTCCTACGAGCAGTACTTC.

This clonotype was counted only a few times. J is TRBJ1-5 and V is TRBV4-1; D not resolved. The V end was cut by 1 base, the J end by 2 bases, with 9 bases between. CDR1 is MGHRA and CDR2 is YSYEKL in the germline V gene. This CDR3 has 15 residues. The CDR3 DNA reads TGCGCCAGCAGCCAAGGTAACGGGGGCAATCAGCCCCAGCATTTT. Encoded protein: CASSQGNGGNQPQHF.

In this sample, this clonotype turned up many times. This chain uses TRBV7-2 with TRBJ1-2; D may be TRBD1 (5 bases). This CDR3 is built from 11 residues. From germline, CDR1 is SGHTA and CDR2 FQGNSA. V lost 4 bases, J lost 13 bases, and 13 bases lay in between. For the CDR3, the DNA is TGTGCCAGCAGCTCTTTCAGGGCCGTCACCTTC. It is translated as CASSSFRAVTF.

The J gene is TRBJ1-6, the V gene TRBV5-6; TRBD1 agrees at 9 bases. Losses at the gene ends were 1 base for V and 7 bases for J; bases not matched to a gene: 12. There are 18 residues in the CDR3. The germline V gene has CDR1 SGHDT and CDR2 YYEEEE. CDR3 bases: TGTGCCAGCAGCTTGATCCACCTCGGGACAGGGTTGAATTCACCCCTCCACTTT. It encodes CASSLIHLGTGLNSPLHF.